The 30 T cell receptor beta chains below come from one sample, sequenced in a study of shared clonotypes between healthy human individuals. Generated by immunoSEQ multiplex PCR, the TCRdb table keeps only in-frame clones and is missing some. The sample contains approximately 940,000 clones, around 80% of which appear only once. The sequenced material came from memory CD4+ T cells sorted from blood. Subset in this sample: CD45RA-negative fraction. The receptors derive from a man younger than 35 in good health.

The chain employs TRBV6-1 and TRBJ2-3, with TRBD1 matching 9 bases. The CDR3 is made up of 15 amino acids. CDR1 is MNHNS and CDR2 is SASEGT in the germline V gene. V trimming: 5 bases; J trimming: 4 bases; junction bases outside the gene matches: 7. The CDR3 sequence: CASSSDRGFADTQYF. The DNA for the CDR3 is TGTGCCAGCAGTTCGGACAGGGGATTCGCAGATACGCAGTATTTT.

The gene calls are TRBV10-3 and TRBJ1-2; D remains unclear. Germline CDR1 and CDR2: ENHRY and SYGVKD. V was pared by 5 bases and J by 2 bases, with 12 bases between. This CDR3 comprises 14 residues. DNA for the CDR3: TGTGCCATCAGTAGTTCCTACACAAACTATGGCTACACCTTC. Encoded protein: CAISSSYTNYGYTF.

This clone turned up a few times. The chain joins TRBV2 to TRBJ1-2; D ambiguous. The germline CDR1 and CDR2 sequences are SNHLY and FYNNEI. This CDR3 region has 11 residues. Trimming shortened V by 6 bases and J by 4 bases, and 6 bases separated the two germline ends. The CDR3 DNA is TGTGCCAGCAGGGTTGCCTATGGCTACACCTTC. This codes for CASRVAYGYTF. The entire variable domain, with the rest obtained from reference TRBV2 and TRBJ1-2, is as follows: EPEVTQTPSHQVTQMGQEVILRCVPISNHLYFYWYRQILGQKVEFLVSFYNNEISEKSEIFDDQFSVERPDGSNFTLKIRSTKLEDSAMYFCASRVAYGYTFGSGTRLTVV.

This clone appeared once. V and J are TRBV6-5 and TRBJ2-2; D is undetermined. Between the trimmed V and J ends, which lost 2 bases and 5 bases, there was a span of 9 bases. The CDR3 runs to 14 residues. The germline CDR1 and CDR2 sequences are MNHEY and SVGAGI. CDR3 amino acids: CASSYRVGTGELFF. As DNA, the CDR3 is TGTGCCAGCAGTTACAGGGTGGGGACCGGGGAGCTGTTTTTT.

The chain recombines TRBV18 with TRBJ1-1; 7 nucleotides agree with TRBD1. This CDR3 contains 14 residues. Germline loops: CDR1 KGHSH, CDR2 LQKENI. V was clipped by 6 bases and J by 1 base; unmatched bases: 5. Written as DNA, the CDR3 is TGTGCCAGCTCGGAGGGACAGACGAACACTGAAGCTTTCTTT. Protein product: CASSEGQTNTEAFF.

This chain connects TRBV5-5 to TRBJ2-5; D is ambiguous. This CDR3 has 16 residues. The germline V gene has CDR1 SGHKS and CDR2 YYEKEE (reference sequence). V lost 0 bases and J 2 bases, leaving 14 bases between the germline ends. The CDR3 sequence: CASSLERSRAQETQYF. In DNA form, the CDR3 reads TGTGCCAGCAGCTTGGAGAGGAGCCGAGCGCAAGAGACCCAGTACTTC.

The chain has TRBV7-9 and TRBJ1-4; no definite D call. Trimming shortened V by 2 bases and J by 5 bases, and 12 bases separated the two germline ends. The CDR3 is made up of 15 amino acids. The germline V gene encodes CDR1 SEHNR and CDR2 FQNEAQ (reference sequence). This CDR3 is CASSLSVGLNEKLFF. CDR3 in DNA: TGTGCCAGCAGCTTATCGGTAGGACTAAATGAAAAACTGTTTTTT.

By its share, this clone is medium-sized (0.01 to 0.1%). This CDR3 is also generated by other DNA sequences in the sample. J is TRBJ2-2 and V is TRBV14; D gene ambiguous. From germline, CDR1 is SGHDN and CDR2 FVKESK. The germline V and J ends were trimmed by 1 base and 6 bases, with 3 bases remaining between them. The CDR3 has 12 residues. The CDR3 sequence is CASSQVSGELFF. The DNA of the CDR3 is TGTGCCAGCAGCCAAGTTTCCGGGGAGCTGTTTTTT.

The chain couples TRBV6-6 to TRBJ1-6; TRBD1 is a possible D gene (6 bases). The CDR3 covers 14 residues. Germline V gene data show CDR1 as MNHNY and CDR2 as SVGAGI (reference sequence). Trimming took 5 bases from V and 9 from J, leaving 14 bases between them. The CDR3 here is CASSINRASSPLHF. The DNA of the CDR3 is TGTGCCAGCAGTATCAACAGGGCCAGTTCACCCCTCCACTTT.

The chain combines TRBV29-1 with TRBJ2-7; the D call may be TRBD1 or TRBD2 (5 bases each). Trimming pared 0 bases from V and 0 bases from J, leaving 18 bases between. Germline assignment: CDR1 SQVTM and CDR2 ANQGSEA. This CDR3 contains 17 residues. DNA for the CDR3: TGCAGCGTTGAAGATCTAGCTCGGGACCGTTCCTCCTACGAGCAGTACTTC. Translating it yields CSVEDLARDRSSYEQYF.

The CDR3 bases are TGTGCCAGCAGCCGACGCCTCACGACAGGGGGTATCGACGAGCAGTACTTC. The encoded protein is CASSRRLTTGGIDEQYF. This rearrangement joins TRBV5-4 to TRBJ2-7, with TRBD1 matching over 9 bases. Trimming removed 4 bases from V and 5 bases from J; junction bases left unmatched: 16. The germline CDR1 and CDR2 sequences are SGHNT and YYREEE (reference sequence). This CDR3 has 17 residues.

This chain connects TRBV29-1 to TRBJ1-2, with a possible D match to TRBD1 (6 bases). The germline V and J ends were trimmed by 0 bases and 4 bases, with 12 bases remaining between them. This CDR3 is built from 14 residues. Germline V CDR1 and CDR2: SQVTM, ANQGSEA. Written as DNA, the CDR3 is TGCAGCGTTGAAGACGGACAGCATCGCTATGGCTACACCTTC. Translating it yields CSVEDGQHRYGYTF.

This clone was observed a handful of times. This rearrangement joins TRBV28 to TRBJ1-2, with D perhaps TRBD1 (5 bases). Trimming left V 1 base short and J 2 bases short, with 14 bases between. CDR3 length: 16 residues. The germline V gene has CDR1 MDHEN and CDR2 SYDVKM. CDR3 sequence: CASSLSQPGRNYGYTF. The CDR3 region has the DNA TGTGCCAGCAGTTTATCCCAGCCGGGACGGAACTATGGCTACACCTTC.

The chain uses TRBV5-1 and TRBJ2-7; the match to TRBD1 covers 9 bases. CDR1 SGHRS and CDR2 YFSETQ come from the germline V gene. CDR3 length equals 16 residues. V was pared by 2 bases and J by 4 bases, with 10 bases of the junction left unmatched. CDR3 sequence (DNA): TGCGCCAGCAGCTTTACCGGGACAGGGATCAGGTACGAGCAGTACTTC. Translation: CASSFTGTGIRYEQYF.

The table lists this clone with a count of one. CDR3 DNA: TGTGCCAGTAGTGTTGGGTGGAACACTGAAGCTTTCTTT. This sequence encodes CASSVGWNTEAFF. The V call is TRBV19, the J call TRBJ1-1, with D unresolved. The germline V gene encodes CDR1 LNHDA and CDR2 SQIVND (reference sequence). The CDR3 extends over 13 amino acids. The V gene lost 5 bases and the J gene lost 1 base, with 8 bases spanning the gap.

The count of this clone is one. The chain combines TRBV5-1 with TRBJ1-2; 10 bases match TRBD1. The CDR3 sequence is 15 residues long. With V trimmed by 4 bases and J by 5 bases, 8 bases remained unmatched. Per the germline V gene, CDR1 is SGHRS and CDR2 is YFSETQ. The CDR3 DNA follows: TGCGCCAGCAGCCCGACAGGGGGCAATGGATATGGCTACACCTTC. Encoded protein: CASSPTGGNGYGYTF.

The chain carries TRBV7-2 and TRBJ2-3; 7 nucleotides match TRBD1. The CDR3 spans 15 residues. The ends lost 0 bases at V and 6 bases at J; junction bases unmatched: 6. From germline, CDR1 is SGHTA and CDR2 FQGNSA. The CDR3: CASSLARGGRDTQYF. The CDR3 DNA reads TGTGCCAGCAGCTTAGCGCGAGGGGGCAGGGATACGCAGTATTTT. Complete variable domain (other parts from reference TRBV7-2 and TRBJ2-3): GAGVSQSPSNKVTEKGKDVELRCDPISGHTALYWYRQSLGQGLEFLIYFQGNSAPDKSGLPSDRFSAERTGGSVSTLTIQRTQQEDSAVYLCASSLARGGRDTQYFGPGTRLTVL.

This sequence joins TRBV27 and TRBJ2-2; 11 nucleotides align to TRBD2. CDR3 length equals 19 residues. CDR1 and CDR2 from the germline V gene are MNHEY and SMNVEV (reference sequence). The V and J ends lost 5 bases and 2 bases, in that order; junction bases with no gene match: 13. The CDR3 DNA is TGTGCCAGCAGTCTCTACGTCCTAGCGGGGGGACTAAACACCGGGGAGCTGTTTTTT. Translated, it gives CASSLYVLAGGLNTGELFF.

V gene TRBV5-6 combines with J gene TRBJ2-7, with D perhaps TRBD1 (5 bases). The V gene lost 1 base and the J gene lost 4 bases, with 18 bases spanning the gap. The CDR3 spans 16 residues. The germline V gene has CDR1 SGHDT and CDR2 YYEEEE. The CDR3 nucleotides read TGTGCCAGCAGCTTGCCCCCCCCAGGTAGGGGTTACGAGCAGTACTTC. Its translation is CASSLPPPGRGYEQYF.

The rearrangement links TRBV18 to TRBJ2-1, with D possibly matching TRBD2 (6 bases). V was shortened by 2 bases and J by 7 bases, with 21 bases between the two germline ends. This CDR3 region has 17 residues. Germline V gene sequence: CDR1 KGHSH, CDR2 LQKENI. The CDR3 here is CASSPTIRTPGGNEQFF. CDR3 nucleotides: TGTGCCAGCTCACCAACGATCCGGACACCCGGAGGGAATGAGCAGTTCTTC.

Only one count was recorded for this clone. The chain combines TRBV27 with TRBJ2-7; tentatively, D is TRBD1 (6 bases). The CDR3 is 14 residues long. V was clipped by 6 bases and J by 0 bases, with 12 bases between them. CDR1 is MNHEY, CDR2 SMNVEV, per germline (reference sequence). CDR3: CASRKGVSSYEQYF. Written as DNA, the CDR3 is TGTGCCAGCAGAAAGGGGGTAAGCTCCTACGAGCAGTACTTC.

The chain couples TRBV5-5 to TRBJ1-3; D remains ambiguous. Trimming shortened V by 0 bases and J by 1 base, and 8 bases separated the two germline ends. The CDR3 spans 15 residues. Germline CDR1 and CDR2: SGHKS and YYEKEE (reference sequence). This CDR3 is CASSLAPGSGNTIYF. The CDR3 DNA sequence: TGTGCCAGCAGCTTGGCCCCGGGGTCTGGAAACACCATATATTTT.

Concerning this clone: The sample holds other DNA sequences that translate to the same CDR3. V is TRBV30 and J is TRBJ1-4; possible D gene TRBD1, 6 bases. The germline CDR1 and CDR2 sequences are GTSNPN and SVGIG (reference sequence). The CDR3 loop spans 13 amino acids. Deletions cut 1 base from V and 5 bases from J, with 8 bases between. The CDR3 DNA follows: TGTGCCTGGAGTGGCCAGGGGAATGAAAAACTGTTTTTT. Translated, it gives CAWSGQGNEKLFF.

As for this clone: Germline is not matched at one junction end, which may reflect a read error. The chain is built from TRBV6-6 and TRBJ1-1, with D tentatively TRBD1 (5 bases). The CDR3 consists of 11 residues. The germline CDR1 and CDR2 sequences are MNHNY and SVGAGI (reference sequence). This CDR3 is CASSYSGLGVF. Here the CDR3 DNA reads TGTGCCAGCAGTTACTCGGGTCTGGGGGTGTTT.

This clone has a handful of counts. The J gene is TRBJ1-5, the V gene TRBV6-1; D perhaps matches TRBD1 (5 bases). The CDR3 consists of 16 residues. Germline assignment: CDR1 MNHNS and CDR2 SASEGT. Trimming pared 2 bases from V and 0 bases from J, leaving 11 bases between. CDR3 region: CASSELDSYSNQPQHF. The CDR3 nucleotides are TGTGCCAGCAGTGAACTAGACAGTTATAGCAATCAGCCCCAGCATTTT.

V usage is TRBV2 and J usage is TRBJ2-2; 9 bases are a match to TRBD2. The junction had 5 bases not matched to a gene; V was cut back by 5 bases and J by 7 bases. Germline V gene lookup returns CDR1 SNHLY and CDR2 FYNNEI. This CDR3 comprises 14 residues. The CDR3 here is CASSSGGIGGELFF. The CDR3 DNA is TGTGCCAGCAGTAGCGGGGGGATTGGCGGGGAGCTGTTTTTT.

In nucleotides, the CDR3 is TGTGCCAGCAGCTTTCGGGAGCGGGGGGGCCACGACGAGCAGTACTTC. Its protein product is CASSFRERGGHDEQYF. The rearrangement uses TRBV5-4 and TRBJ2-7, with 10 bases aligning to TRBD2. The CDR3 totals 16 residues. With V trimmed by 2 bases and J by 5 bases, 10 bases remained unmatched. The germline CDR1 and CDR2 sequences are SGHNT and YYREEE (reference sequence). Drawing the rest from reference TRBV5-4 and TRBJ2-7, the complete variable domain is ETGVTQSPTHLIKTRGQQVTLRCSSQSGHNTVSWYQQALGQGPQFIFQYYREEENGRGNFPPRFSGLQFPNYSSELNVNALELDDSALYLCASSFRERGGHDEQYFGPGTRLTVT.

The V call is TRBV29-1, the J call TRBJ1-2; possible D gene TRBD1, 6 bases. V lost 6 bases to trimming and J lost 6 bases, with 11 bases between them. CDR3 size: 11 residues. The germline gives CDR1 SQVTM, CDR2 ANQGSEA. The CDR3 DNA is TGCAGCGTCACAGGGTTCAATGGCTACACCTTC. Amino acid sequence: CSVTGFNGYTF.

J is TRBJ1-2 and V is TRBV6-1, with 7 bases lining up with TRBD1. CDR1 MNHNS and CDR2 SASEGT come from the germline V gene. There are 16 residues in the CDR3. V lost 1 base and J lost 4; bases outside the gene matches: 9. The CDR3 reads CASSEGPGGIGYGYTF. The CDR3 DNA reads TGTGCCAGCAGTGAAGGCCCAGGGGGAATAGGCTATGGCTACACCTTC.

The rearrangement links TRBV15 to TRBJ2-5, with D perhaps being TRBD1 or TRBD2 (5 bases each). Germline V lookup: CDR1 LNHNV, CDR2 YYDKDF (reference sequence). This CDR3 region has 16 residues. Between the trimmed V and J ends, which lost 5 bases and 2 bases, there was a span of 18 bases. The CDR3 loop is CATSEAETASQETQYF. As DNA, the CDR3 is TGTGCCACCAGCGAAGCGGAGACAGCATCTCAAGAGACCCAGTACTTC.